What follows are 29 T cell receptor beta chains derived from one specimen sequenced in a study of PD-L1 blockade in urothelial cancer. The protocol was immunoSEQ multiplex PCR, while the TCRdb copy is restricted to in-frame clones and leaves out a portion. The table lists about 130,000 clones, approximately 85% of them singletons. This sample's time point: peripheral blood 6 weeks after treatment start. The specimen was PBMCs, collected around atezolizumab (anti-PD-L1) treatment. The receptors come from a man aged 50 to 59 with urothelial cancer.

The CDR3 region is CAWSVPSMNTEAFF. The CDR3 DNA reads TGTGCCTGGAGTGTACCCAGTATGAACACTGAAGCTTTCTTT. This sequence joins TRBV30 and TRBJ1-1; no firm D call. This CDR3 has 14 amino acids. The V gene lost 0 bases and the J gene lost 0 bases, with 8 bases spanning the gap. From germline, CDR1 is GTSNPN and CDR2 SVGIG (reference sequence).

V is TRBV7-9 and J is TRBJ1-2; 7 positions match TRBD1. V lost 7 bases, J lost 2 bases, and 7 bases stayed unmatched. CDR3 length equals 14 residues. CDR1 and CDR2 (germline): SEHNR, FQNEAQ (reference sequence). The DNA for the CDR3 is TGTGCCAGCAACACAGGGGAAGGCAACTATGGCTACACCTTC. Residues: CASNTGEGNYGYTF. Complete variable domain (other parts from reference TRBV7-9 and TRBJ1-2): DTGVSQNPRHKITKRGQNVTFRCDPISEHNRLYWYRQTLGQGPEFLTYFQNEAQLEKSRLLSDRFSAERPKGSFSTLEIQRTEQGDSAMYLCASNTGEGNYGYTFGSGTRLTVV.

This chain links TRBV19 with TRBJ2-6; 8 bases agree with TRBD1. This CDR3 is 16 amino acids long. The V and J ends lost 4 bases and 1 base, in that order; junction bases with no gene match: 3. Germline CDR1 and CDR2: LNHDA and SQIVND (reference sequence). The CDR3 region is CASSTRTGSGANVLTF. CDR3 bases: TGTGCCAGTAGTACCCGGACAGGGTCTGGGGCCAACGTCCTGACTTTC.

V is TRBV28 and J is TRBJ2-5, with 9 positions matching TRBD2. The V gene end was trimmed by 3 bases and the J gene end by 5 bases; junction bases not matched to a gene: 10. This CDR3 is built from 16 residues. Germline CDR1 reads MDHEN; CDR2 reads SYDVKM. The CDR3 coding sequence is TGTGCCAGCAGTTTTACTAGCGGGCCCCCGCGGGAGACCCAGTACTTC. Translated, it gives CASSFTSGPPRETQYF.

The CDR3 loop is CASSEQTSGTYEQYF. CDR3 sequence (DNA): TGTGCCAGCAGTGAACAAACTAGCGGTACTTACGAGCAGTACTTC. The chain employs TRBV6-1 and TRBJ2-7, with TRBD2 matching over 8 bases. Germline CDR1 MNHNS, CDR2 SASEGT. V lost 2 bases, J lost 4 bases, and 7 bases stayed unmatched. The CDR3 length is 15 residues.

The V and J genes are TRBV23-1 and TRBJ1-3; tentative D call: TRBD1 (6 bases). TRBV23-1 is an ORF for which the function is uncertain. The CDR3 extends over 15 amino acids. The germline V and J ends were trimmed by 6 bases and 8 bases, with 20 bases remaining between them. CDR3 bases: TGCGCCAGCAGCCACGCTACCAGAAAGGGGGACACCATATATTTT. Protein product: CASSHATRKGDTIYF.

This rearrangement joins TRBV19 to TRBJ2-7, with D perhaps matching TRBD2 (6 bases). The germline V gene has CDR1 LNHDA and CDR2 SQIVND (reference sequence). The CDR3 is 14 amino acids. V dropped 6 bases and J dropped 8 bases, with 20 bases sitting between them. The CDR3 protein is CASSPGTASEKQYF. In DNA form, the CDR3 reads TGTGCCAGTAGCCCCGGCACGGCTAGCGAGAAGCAGTACTTC.

This chain connects TRBV4-2 to TRBJ1-1, with D possibly TRBD1 on 5 matching bases. The germline gives CDR1 LGHNA, CDR2 YNFKEQ. V lost 3 bases to trimming and J lost 5 bases, with 13 bases between them. The CDR3 covers 14 residues. The CDR3 coding sequence is TGTGCCAGCAGCCAGGGACGGGGGACTACTGAAGCTTTCTTT. Translated, it gives CASSQGRGTTEAFF.

The chain couples TRBV2 to TRBJ1-1; 10 positions match TRBD1. The CDR3 extends over 14 amino acids. J lost 6 bases, V lost 6 bases, and 7 bases had no gene match. Germline V gene lookup returns CDR1 SNHLY and CDR2 FYNNEI. As DNA, the CDR3 is TGTGCCAGCAGGAGGACAGGGGGGTTGGCTGAAGCTTTCTTT. Encoded protein: CASRRTGGLAEAFF.

The chain recombines TRBV5-4 with TRBJ1-6; D is ambiguous. The CDR3 has 18 amino acids. The V end lost 0 bases, the J end lost 0 bases, and 13 bases lay between the germline ends. Looked up from germline, CDR1 is SGHNT and CDR2 is YYREEE (reference sequence). CDR3 DNA: TGTGCCAGCAGCTTGGGGTTTACGGGAAGCTCCTATAATTCACCCCTCCACTTT. Amino acid sequence: CASSLGFTGSSYNSPLHF.

V usage is TRBV25-1 and J usage is TRBJ2-5; 9 nucleotides agree with TRBD2. Germline V lookup: CDR1 MGHDK, CDR2 SYGVNS. This CDR3 is 15 amino acids long. Unmatched junction bases numbered 4, after V lost 3 bases and J lost 2 bases. CDR3 nucleotides: TGTGCCAGCAGTGAGCCCAGCGGGAGGCAAGAGACCCAGTACTTC. Translation: CASSEPSGRQETQYF.

V gene TRBV10-3 combines with J gene TRBJ2-3; tentatively, D is TRBD2 (7 bases). Per germline, CDR1 ENHRY and CDR2 SYGVKD. The V and J ends lost 11 bases and 5 bases respectively, with 17 bases between them. The CDR3 consists of 13 residues. CDR3 in amino acids: CALRGGSGDTQYF. The DNA for the CDR3 is TGTGCCCTTAGGGGGGGGTCAGGAGATACGCAGTATTTT.

The V gene is TRBV7-6, the J gene TRBJ2-2; no definite D call. This CDR3 comprises 12 residues. Germline V gene data show CDR1 as SGHVS and CDR2 as FNYEAQ. V dropped 5 bases and J dropped 6 bases, with 7 bases sitting between them. The CDR3 DNA sequence: TGTGCCAGCAGCACCGGTCCCGGGGAGCTGTTTTTT. Its translation: CASSTGPGELFF.

This clone was recorded once. V usage is TRBV28 and J usage is TRBJ2-5, with D tentatively TRBD1 (6 bases). Germline CDR1 and CDR2: MDHEN and SYDVKM. CDR3 size: 15 residues. V gave up 5 bases and J gave up 4 bases, with 17 bases separating them. CDR3 in DNA: TGTGCCAGCAGTGCCCTTCGGGACACCCGAGAGACCCAGTACTTC. Its protein product is CASSALRDTRETQYF.

The chain is built from TRBV18 and TRBJ2-2; TRBD1 might be the D (5 bases). The V and J ends lost 3 bases and 6 bases respectively, with 17 bases between them. The CDR3 length is 16 residues. Germline lookup yields CDR1 KGHSH and CDR2 LQKENI. The CDR3 DNA sequence: TGTGCCAGCTCACCTCGATCGCAGGGCTCGGCCGGGGAGCTGTTTTTT. Translating gives CASSPRSQGSAGELFF.

This sequence joins TRBV5-1 and TRBJ2-7; TRBD2 might be the D (6 bases). This CDR3 has 15 residues. Germline V lookup: CDR1 SGHRS, CDR2 YFSETQ. V was trimmed by 0 bases and J by 2 bases, leaving 12 bases between them. CDR3 region: CASSLAVAAPYEQYF. CDR3 coding DNA: TGCGCCAGCAGCTTGGCGGTAGCGGCCCCCTACGAGCAGTACTTC.

As for this clone: This sample includes further DNA sequences coding for the same CDR3. This chain joins TRBV7-3 and TRBJ2-1, with D maybe TRBD2 (5 bases). The V gene lost 2 bases and the J gene lost 0 bases, with 11 bases spanning the gap. This CDR3 region has 16 residues. The germline CDR1 and CDR2 sequences are SGHTA and FQGTGA. CDR3 in amino acids: CASSLLGGPSYNEQFF. The DNA for the CDR3 is TGTGCCAGCAGCTTACTGGGCGGGCCCTCCTACAATGAGCAGTTCTTC. Variable domain in full (rest from reference TRBV7-3 and TRBJ2-1): GAGVSQTPSNKVTEKGKYVELRCDPISGHTALYWYRQSLGQGPEFLIYFQGTGAADDSGLPNDRFFAVRPEGSVSTLKIQRTERGDSAVYLCASSLLGGPSYNEQFFGPGTRLTVL.

The chain employs TRBV7-9 and TRBJ2-5; 9 bases align to TRBD1. The V gene's germline CDR1 is SEHNR and CDR2 FQNEAQ (reference sequence). The CDR3 sequence is 16 residues long. With V trimmed by 3 bases and J by 4 bases, 9 bases remained unmatched. CDR3 sequence (DNA): TGTGCCAGCAGCTTCACTCCAGGACAGGGGACAGAGACCCAGTACTTC. Residues: CASSFTPGQGTETQYF.

This clone has just a few counts. V usage is TRBV5-1 and J usage is TRBJ2-7; TRBD2 matches 10 bases. Germline trimming cut 4 bases from V and 3 bases from J; bases unmatched to any gene: 7. CDR3 length: 15 amino acids. Germline loops: CDR1 SGHRS, CDR2 YFSETQ. DNA of the CDR3: TGCGCCAGCAGCACTGGACTAGCGGAAGTCTACGAGCAGTACTTC. Residues: CASSTGLAEVYEQYF.

The DNA for the CDR3 is TGTGCCAGCAGCGCAGGGACTAGCGATCACTACGAGCAGTACTTC. It encodes CASSAGTSDHYEQYF. The rearrangement links TRBV5-4 to TRBJ2-7, with 10 bases aligning to TRBD2. V was clipped by 4 bases and J by 3 bases; unmatched bases: 7. Germline CDR1 reads SGHNT; CDR2 reads YYREEE (reference sequence). The CDR3 covers 15 residues.

The chain has TRBV29-1 and TRBJ1-4; no reliable D call. V was clipped by 5 bases and J by 0 bases, with 19 bases between them. The CDR3 is made up of 17 amino acids. CDR1 and CDR2 (germline): SQVTM, ANQGSEA. CDR3 amino acids: CSVICEAKRATNEKLFF. CDR3 bases: TGCAGCGTTATTTGCGAGGCGAAGAGGGCAACTAATGAAAAACTGTTTTTT.

This sequence joins TRBV28 and TRBJ2-4; 7 positions agree with TRBD1. Germline V gene lookup returns CDR1 MDHEN and CDR2 SYDVKM. The junction had 7 bases not matched to a gene; V was cut back by 5 bases and J by 0 bases. The CDR3 has 16 amino acids. CDR3 DNA: TGTGCCAGCAGTGCGCATTCAGGGGGAGCCAAAAACATTCAGTACTTC. Amino acids: CASSAHSGGAKNIQYF.

The chain has TRBV5-4 and TRBJ2-2, with 8 bases matching TRBD1. Germline loops: CDR1 SGHNT, CDR2 YYREEE (reference sequence). This CDR3 comprises 15 residues. Losses at the gene ends were 2 bases for V and 7 bases for J; bases not matched to a gene: 7. The CDR3: CASSFVDRVNGELFF. As DNA, the CDR3 is TGTGCCAGCAGCTTTGTGGACAGGGTAAACGGGGAGCTGTTTTTT.

The chain couples TRBV19 to TRBJ1-1, with 8 bases fitting TRBD1. Trimming at V came to 4 bases and at J to 4 bases, leaving 5 bases not matched to a gene. The V gene's germline CDR1 is LNHDA and CDR2 SQIVND (reference sequence). This CDR3 has 14 residues. CDR3: CASSTGTGGTEAFF. CDR3 nucleotide sequence: TGTGCCAGTAGTACGGGGACAGGCGGCACTGAAGCTTTCTTT.

CDR3 sequence reads: CASSTKTDTQYF. Written as DNA, the CDR3 is TGTGCCAGCAGCACAAAGACAGATACGCAGTATTTT. The rearrangement joins TRBV7-2 to TRBJ2-3, with no clear D. This CDR3 has 12 residues. Germline V lookup: CDR1 SGHTA, CDR2 FQGNSA. V dropped 5 bases and J dropped 3 bases, with 6 bases sitting between them.

J is TRBJ1-6 and V is TRBV11-2; D unclear. Germline V gene lookup returns CDR1 SGHAT and CDR2 FQNNGV. This CDR3 has 15 residues. Trimming took 5 bases from V and 5 from J, leaving 13 bases between them. This CDR3 reads CASSPRVLNNSPLHF. CDR3 coding DNA: TGTGCCAGCAGCCCACGGGTCTTGAATAATTCACCCCTCCACTTT.

The chain uses TRBV2 and TRBJ2-7, with TRBD2 matching 9 bases. The germline V gene encodes CDR1 SNHLY and CDR2 FYNNEI. Losses at the gene ends were 6 bases for V and 3 bases for J; bases not matched to a gene: 9. The CDR3 runs 15 residues. The CDR3 is CASREQSLAGYEQYF. The DNA for the CDR3 is TGTGCCAGCAGGGAGCAGTCACTAGCGGGCTACGAGCAGTACTTC.

V and J are TRBV30 and TRBJ2-3; 10 nucleotides agree with TRBD2. Germline V gene data show CDR1 as GTSNPN and CDR2 as SVGIG (reference sequence). The CDR3 runs to 17 residues. Trimming cost V 3 bases and J 6 bases; bases outside gene matches: 15. The CDR3, as DNA: TGTGCCTGGAGCCGCCCATTAATAGCGGGAGGCAGGGATACGCAGTATTTT. Its protein product is CAWSRPLIAGGRDTQYF.

The V call is TRBV5-4, the J call TRBJ1-2; unclear D gene. The CDR3 covers 13 residues. Trimming took 0 bases from V and 3 from J, leaving 6 bases between them. Germline V lookup: CDR1 SGHNT, CDR2 YYREEE (reference sequence). The DNA for the CDR3 is TGTGCCAGCAGCTTGGAATCAGACTATGGCTACACCTTC. This gives the protein CASSLESDYGYTF.